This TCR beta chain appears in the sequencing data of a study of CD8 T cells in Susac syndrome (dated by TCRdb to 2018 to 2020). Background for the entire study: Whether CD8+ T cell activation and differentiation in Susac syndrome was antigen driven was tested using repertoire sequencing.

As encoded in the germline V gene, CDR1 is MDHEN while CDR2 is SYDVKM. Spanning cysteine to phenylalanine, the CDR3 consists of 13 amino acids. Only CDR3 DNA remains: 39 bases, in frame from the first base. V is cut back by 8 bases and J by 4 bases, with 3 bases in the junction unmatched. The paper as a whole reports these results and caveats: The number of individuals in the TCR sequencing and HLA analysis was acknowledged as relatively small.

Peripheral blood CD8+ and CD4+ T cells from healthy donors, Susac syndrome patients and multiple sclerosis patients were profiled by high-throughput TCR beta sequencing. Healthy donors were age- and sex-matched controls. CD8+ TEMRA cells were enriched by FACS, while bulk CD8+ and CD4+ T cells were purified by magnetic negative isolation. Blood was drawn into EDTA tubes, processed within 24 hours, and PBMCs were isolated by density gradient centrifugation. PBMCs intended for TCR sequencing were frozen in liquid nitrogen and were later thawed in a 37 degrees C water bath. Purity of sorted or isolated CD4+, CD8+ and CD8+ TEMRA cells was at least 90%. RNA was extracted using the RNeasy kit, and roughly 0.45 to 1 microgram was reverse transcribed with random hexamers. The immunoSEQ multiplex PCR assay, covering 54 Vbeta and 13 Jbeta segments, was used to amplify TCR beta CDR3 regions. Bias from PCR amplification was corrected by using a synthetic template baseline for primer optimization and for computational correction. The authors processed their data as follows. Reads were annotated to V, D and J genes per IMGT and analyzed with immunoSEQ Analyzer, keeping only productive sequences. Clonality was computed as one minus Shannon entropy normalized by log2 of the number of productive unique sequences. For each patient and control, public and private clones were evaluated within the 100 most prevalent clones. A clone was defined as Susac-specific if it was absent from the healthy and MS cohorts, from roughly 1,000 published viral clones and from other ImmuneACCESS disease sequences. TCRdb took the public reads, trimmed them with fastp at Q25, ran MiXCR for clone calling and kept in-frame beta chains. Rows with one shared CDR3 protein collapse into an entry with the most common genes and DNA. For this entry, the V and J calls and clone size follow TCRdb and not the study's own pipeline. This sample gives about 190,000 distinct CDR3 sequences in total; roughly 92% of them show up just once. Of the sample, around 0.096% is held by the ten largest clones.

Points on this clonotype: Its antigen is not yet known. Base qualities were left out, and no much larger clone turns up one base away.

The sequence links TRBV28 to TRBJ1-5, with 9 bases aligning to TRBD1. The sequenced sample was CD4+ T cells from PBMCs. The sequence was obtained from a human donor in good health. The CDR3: CASAGTGNQPQHF. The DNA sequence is TGTGCCAGCGCCGGGACAGGGAATCAGCCCCAGCATTTT.